This T cell receptor beta chain was found in a study of blood T cell repertoires in COVID-19. V was cut by 3 bases and J by 8 bases, with 14 bases left in between. CDR1 LNHDA and CDR2 SQIVND come from the germline V gene (reference sequence). CDR3 length: 14 amino acids. Clones were sequenced by immunoSEQ multiplex PCR, and TCRdb holds only the in-frame ones, with some missing. The sample holds approximately 170,000 clones, over 80% seen once. Material for sequencing was peripheral blood. The source of this sequence is a man in his 70s who had recovered from COVID-19. V is TRBV19 and J is TRBJ2-1; maybe TRBD2 (6 bases). The chain's CDR3 is CASSMGGTADEQFF. In nucleotides, the CDR3 is TGTGCCAGTAGTATGGGCGGGACGGCTGATGAGCAGTTCTTC.